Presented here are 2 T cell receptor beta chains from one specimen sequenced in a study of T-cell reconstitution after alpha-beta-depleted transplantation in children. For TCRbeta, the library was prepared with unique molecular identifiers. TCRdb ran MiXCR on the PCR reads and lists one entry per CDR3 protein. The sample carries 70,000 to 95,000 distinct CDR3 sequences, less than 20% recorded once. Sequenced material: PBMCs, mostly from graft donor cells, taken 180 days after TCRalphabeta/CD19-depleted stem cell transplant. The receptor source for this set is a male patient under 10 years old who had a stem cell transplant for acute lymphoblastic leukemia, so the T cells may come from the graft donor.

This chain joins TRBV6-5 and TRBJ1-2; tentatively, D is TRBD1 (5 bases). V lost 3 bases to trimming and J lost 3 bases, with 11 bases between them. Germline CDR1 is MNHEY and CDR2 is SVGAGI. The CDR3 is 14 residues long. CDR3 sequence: CASSYKGRDYGYTF. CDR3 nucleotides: TGTGCCAGCAGTTATAAGGGCAGGGACTATGGCTACACCTTC.

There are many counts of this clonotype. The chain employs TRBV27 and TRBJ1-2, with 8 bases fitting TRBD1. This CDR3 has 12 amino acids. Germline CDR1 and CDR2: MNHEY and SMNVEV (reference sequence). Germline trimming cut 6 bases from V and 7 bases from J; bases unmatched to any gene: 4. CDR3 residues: CASSATGGGYTF. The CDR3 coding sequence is TGTGCCAGCAGCGCTACAGGGGGTGGCTACACCTTC.